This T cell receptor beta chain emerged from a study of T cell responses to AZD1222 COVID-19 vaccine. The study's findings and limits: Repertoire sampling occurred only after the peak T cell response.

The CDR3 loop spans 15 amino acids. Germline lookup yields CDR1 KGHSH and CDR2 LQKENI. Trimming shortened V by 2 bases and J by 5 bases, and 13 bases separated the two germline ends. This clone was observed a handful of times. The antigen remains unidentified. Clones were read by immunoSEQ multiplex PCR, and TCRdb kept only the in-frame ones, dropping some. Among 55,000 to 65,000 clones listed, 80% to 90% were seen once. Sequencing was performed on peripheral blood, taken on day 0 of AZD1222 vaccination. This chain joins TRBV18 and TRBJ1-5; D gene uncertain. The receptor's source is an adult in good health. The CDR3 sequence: CASSPVPHTYQPQHF. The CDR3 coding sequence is TGTGCCAGCTCACCAGTCCCACATACCTATCAGCCCCAGCATTTT.